The entry below gives a single TCR beta chain sequence along with its context. These data come from a study of T cell responses to AZD1222 COVID-19 vaccine. Sequenced by immunoSEQ multiplex PCR; TCRdb stores in-frame clones only, minus some. This sample's clone table lists 150,000 or so clones. There are 12 residues in the CDR3. V lost 6 bases, J lost 7 bases, and 12 bases lay in between. Germline values: CDR1 LGHNA, CDR2 YNFKEQ. Sequenced: peripheral blood. The sequence derives from an adult in good health. The chain couples TRBV4-2 to TRBJ1-2; tentatively, D is TRBD1 (6 bases). Written as DNA, the CDR3 is TGTGCCAGCAGTACCAACAGGGCTGGCTACACCTTC. It codes for CASSTNRAGYTF.